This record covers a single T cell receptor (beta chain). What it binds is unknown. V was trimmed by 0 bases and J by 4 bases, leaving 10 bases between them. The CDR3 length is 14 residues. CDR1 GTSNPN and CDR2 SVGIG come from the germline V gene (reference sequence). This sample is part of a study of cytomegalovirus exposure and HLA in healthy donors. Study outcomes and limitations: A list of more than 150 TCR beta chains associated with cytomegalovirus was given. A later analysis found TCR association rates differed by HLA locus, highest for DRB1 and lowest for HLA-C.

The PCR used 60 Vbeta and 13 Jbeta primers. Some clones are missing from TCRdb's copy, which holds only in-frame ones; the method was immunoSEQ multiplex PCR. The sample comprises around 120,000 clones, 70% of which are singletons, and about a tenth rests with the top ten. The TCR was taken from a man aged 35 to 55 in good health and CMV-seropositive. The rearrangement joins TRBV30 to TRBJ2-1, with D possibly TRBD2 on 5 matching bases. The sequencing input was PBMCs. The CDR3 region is CAWSVGVGYNEQFF. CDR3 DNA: TGTGCCTGGAGTGTGGGAGTTGGATACAATGAGCAGTTCTTC.